This entry describes one T cell receptor beta chain. Its antigen is as yet unknown. Assay: immunoSEQ multiplex PCR; the TCRdb copy retains only in-frame clones and omits some. Of tens of thousands of clones listed, less than 90% are singletons. Described time point: after dendritic cell vaccination, including at tumor progression/relapse. The data were taken from a study of glioma-infiltrating T cells after dendritic cell vaccination. Notes on the study in general: Longer survival after dendritic cell vaccination followed higher pretreatment TIL content.

The V segment lost 3 bases and the J segment 6 bases; nucleotides outside the gene matches: 9. Germline CDR1 is LNHDA and CDR2 is SQIVND (reference sequence). The CDR3 is 15 residues long. The starting material was blood, obtained after dendritic cell vaccination. This chain links TRBV19 with TRBJ1-1; TRBD1 matches at 8 bases. The sequence derives from a human donor with glioblastoma. The CDR3 loop is CASSISITGGSEAFF. CDR3 in DNA: TGTGCCAGTAGTATCTCAATAACAGGGGGATCTGAAGCTTTCTTT.